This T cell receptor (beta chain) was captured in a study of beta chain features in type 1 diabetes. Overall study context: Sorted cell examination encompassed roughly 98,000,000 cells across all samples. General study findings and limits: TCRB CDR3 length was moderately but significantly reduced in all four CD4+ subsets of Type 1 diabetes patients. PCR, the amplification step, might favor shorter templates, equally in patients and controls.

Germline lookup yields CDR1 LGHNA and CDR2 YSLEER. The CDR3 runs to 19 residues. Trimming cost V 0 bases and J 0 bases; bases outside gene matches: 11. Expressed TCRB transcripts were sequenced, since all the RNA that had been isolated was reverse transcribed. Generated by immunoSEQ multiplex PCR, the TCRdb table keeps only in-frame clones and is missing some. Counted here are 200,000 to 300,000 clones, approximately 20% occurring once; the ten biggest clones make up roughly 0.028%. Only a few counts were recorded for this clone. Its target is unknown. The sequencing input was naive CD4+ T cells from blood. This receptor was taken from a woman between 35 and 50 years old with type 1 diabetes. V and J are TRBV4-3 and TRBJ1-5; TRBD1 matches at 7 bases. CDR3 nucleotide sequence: TGCGCCAGCAGCCAAGATCCTGGGGACAGCGCGTATAGCAATCAGCCCCAGCATTTT. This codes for CASSQDPGDSAYSNQPQHF.